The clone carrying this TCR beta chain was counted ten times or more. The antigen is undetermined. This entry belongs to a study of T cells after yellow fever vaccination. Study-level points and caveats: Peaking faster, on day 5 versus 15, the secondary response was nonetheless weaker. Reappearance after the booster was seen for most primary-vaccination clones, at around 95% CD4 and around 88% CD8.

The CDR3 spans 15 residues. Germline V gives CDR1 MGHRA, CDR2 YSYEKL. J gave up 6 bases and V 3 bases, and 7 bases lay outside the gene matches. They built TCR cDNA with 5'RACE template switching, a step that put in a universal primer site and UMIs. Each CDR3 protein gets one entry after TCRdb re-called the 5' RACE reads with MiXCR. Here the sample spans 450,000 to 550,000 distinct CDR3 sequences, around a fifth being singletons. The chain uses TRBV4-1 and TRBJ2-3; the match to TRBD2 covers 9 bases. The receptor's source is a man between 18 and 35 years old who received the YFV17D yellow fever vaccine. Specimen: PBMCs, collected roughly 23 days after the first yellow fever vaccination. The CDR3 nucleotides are TGCGCCAGCAGCCATCTAGCGGGGTCCGCGGATACGCAGTATTTT. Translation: CASSHLAGSADTQYF.